These 30 T cell receptor beta chains came from one sample sequenced in a study of cytomegalovirus exposure and HLA in healthy donors. The method was immunoSEQ multiplex PCR; TCRdb's version includes in-frame clones alone and lacks a portion of them. The repertoire consists of under 150,000 clones, with approximately 93% occurring once and the leading ten covering 0.6% to 0.8%. Source material: PBMCs. The receptor source for this set is a man aged 18-30 years in good health and CMV-seronegative.

The table lists this clone with many counts. This chain links TRBV11-2 with TRBJ1-1; D might be TRBD1 (5 bases). The CDR3 is made up of 11 amino acids. Germline CDR1 SGHAT, CDR2 FQNNGV. V shed 2 bases and J shed 7 bases, with 5 bases lying between them. The CDR3 reads CASSLTGEAFF. For the CDR3, the DNA is TGTGCCAGCAGCTTAACAGGTGAAGCTTTCTTT.

The CDR3 region is CASSLGQGRANEKLFF. As DNA, the CDR3 is TGTGCCAGCAGCTTAGGTCAGGGGAGGGCTAATGAAAAACTGTTTTTT. The V call is TRBV7-9, the J call TRBJ1-4; possibly TRBD1 for D (6 bases). Germline CDR1 and CDR2: SEHNR and FQNEAQ (reference sequence). This CDR3 comprises 16 residues. Trimming removed 1 base at V and 3 bases at J, with 12 bases between.

V gene TRBV30 combines with J gene TRBJ1-1; D not certain. Trimming cost V 4 bases and J 8 bases, with 20 bases left between them. The CDR3 spans 14 residues. Germline values: CDR1 GTSNPN, CDR2 SVGIG (reference sequence). CDR3 sequence: CAWNINRVHGEAFF. In DNA, the CDR3 is TGTGCCTGGAACATAAATCGGGTCCACGGGGAAGCTTTCTTT.

The sample holds one count of this clone. The CDR3 here is CASSVQGGTEAFF. CDR3 in DNA: TGTGCCAGCAGCGTTCAGGGGGGCACTGAAGCTTTCTTT. This rearrangement joins TRBV9 to TRBJ1-1, with 7 bases aligning to TRBD1. The CDR3 length is 13 residues. V was pared by 2 bases and J by 4 bases, with 2 bases of the junction left unmatched. CDR1 is SGDLS and CDR2 is YYNGEE in the germline V gene.

The J gene is TRBJ1-2, the V gene TRBV2; no clear D gene. The germline V gene has CDR1 SNHLY and CDR2 FYNNEI. The V gene lost 4 bases and the J gene lost 11 bases, with 14 bases spanning the gap. This CDR3 is built from 12 residues. CDR3 sequence reads: CASSVLQPEYTF. The DNA of the CDR3 is TGTGCCAGCAGTGTCCTACAGCCAGAGTACACCTTC. Variable domain in full (rest from reference TRBV2 and TRBJ1-2): EPEVTQTPSHQVTQMGQEVILRCVPISNHLYFYWYRQILGQKVEFLVSFYNNEISEKSEIFDDQFSVERPDGSNFTLKIRSTKLEDSAMYFCASSVLQPEYTFGSGTRLTVV.

The V gene is TRBV27, the J gene TRBJ1-5; D is perhaps TRBD1 (5 bases). The V and J ends lost 8 bases and 0 bases respectively, with 8 bases between them. The CDR3 length is 13 residues. In germline, CDR1 is MNHEY, CDR2 SMNVEV (reference sequence). For the CDR3, the DNA is TGTGCCAGCGCAGGGAATAGCAATCAGCCCCAGCATTTT. Residues: CASAGNSNQPQHF.

The genes are TRBV28 and TRBJ2-1, with D possibly matching TRBD1 (6 bases). Trimming removed 3 bases at V and 3 bases at J, with 15 bases between. Germline CDR1 and CDR2: MDHEN and SYDVKM. The CDR3 is 16 amino acids. The CDR3 DNA reads as TGTGCCAGCAGTTTTCCGGACAGCTTAAGCTACAATGAGCAGTTCTTC. Protein: CASSFPDSLSYNEQFF.

This rearrangement joins TRBV11-3 to TRBJ2-3; 7 bases align to TRBD2. Looked up from germline, CDR1 is SGHNT and CDR2 is YENEEA. V shed 1 base and J 1 base; nucleotides not matched to a gene: 8. The CDR3 loop spans 17 amino acids. The CDR3 DNA reads as TGTGCCAGCAGCTTAGCGAATCTAGCGGACCGCACAGATACGCAGTATTTT. It codes for CASSLANLADRTDTQYF.

The rearrangement uses TRBV15 and TRBJ2-2, with D tentatively TRBD2 (6 bases). CDR1 is LNHNV and CDR2 is YYDKDF in the germline V gene (reference sequence). V shed 1 base and J shed 4 bases, with 13 bases lying between them. The CDR3 sequence is 16 residues long. CDR3 DNA: TGTGCCACCAGCAGAGGGGACTTGGGGACCACCGGGGAGCTGTTTTTT. As protein: CATSRGDLGTTGELFF.

The gene calls are TRBV18 and TRBJ2-7; 9 bases match TRBD1. The length of the CDR3 is 13 residues. The ends lost 3 bases at V and 6 bases at J; junction bases unmatched: 3. CDR1 and CDR2 (germline): KGHSH, LQKENI. The CDR3 DNA reads as TGTGCCAGCTCACCGGGACAGGGTACCGAGCAGTACGTC. This encodes CASSPGQGTEQYV.

This chain connects TRBV5-4 to TRBJ2-1; D might be TRBD2 (6 bases). The CDR3 runs to 15 residues. V lost 0 bases to trimming and J lost 4 bases, with 11 bases between them. Germline-derived CDR1 and CDR2 are SGHNT and YYREEE (reference sequence). The DNA for the CDR3 is TGTGCCAGCAGCTTGGGGACTGGGGGGTACAATGAGCAGTTCTTC. Its translation: CASSLGTGGYNEQFF. Variable domain in full (rest from reference TRBV5-4 and TRBJ2-1): ETGVTQSPTHLIKTRGQQVTLRCSSQSGHNTVSWYQQALGQGPQFIFQYYREEENGRGNFPPRFSGLQFPNYSSELNVNALELDDSALYLCASSLGTGGYNEQFFGPGTRLTVL.

This clone was recorded a few times. J is TRBJ2-1 and V is TRBV11-3; 11 bases line up with TRBD2. The CDR3 length is 15 residues. The germline V gene has CDR1 SGHNT and CDR2 YENEEA. V lost 3 bases to trimming and J lost 8 bases; unmatched junction nucleotides: 6. CDR3 sequence reads: CASSFTSGSTDEQFF. The CDR3 region has the DNA TGTGCCAGCAGCTTTACTAGCGGGAGCACCGATGAGCAGTTCTTC.

Of note for this clone: This specimen includes other DNA sequences encoding the same CDR3. The chain carries TRBV27 and TRBJ2-3; D unresolved. Trimming cost V 6 bases and J 3 bases, with 7 bases left between them. The germline gives CDR1 MNHEY, CDR2 SMNVEV (reference sequence). The CDR3 extends over 12 amino acids. CDR3 in DNA: TGTGCCAGCAGCCCCCGGACAGATACGCAGTATTTT. It specifies CASSPRTDTQYF.

This clone has more than one count but fewer than ten. The gene calls are TRBV27 and TRBJ1-2; tentative D call: TRBD1 (5 bases). V lost 2 bases to trimming and J lost 0 bases, with 16 bases between them. This CDR3 has 17 amino acids. Germline-derived CDR1 and CDR2 are MNHEY and SMNVEV (reference sequence). CDR3 loop: CASSLRVGAEANYGYTF. CDR3 bases: TGTGCCAGCAGTTTACGGGTAGGGGCAGAAGCTAACTATGGCTACACCTTC.

The J gene is TRBJ2-7, the V gene TRBV6-1; 9 bases line up with TRBD1. The V segment lost 2 bases and the J segment 6 bases; nucleotides outside the gene matches: 14. From germline, CDR1 is MNHNS and CDR2 SASEGT. The CDR3 contains 17 residues. As DNA, the CDR3 is TGTGCCAGCAGTGAAATTTCAACCGGGACAGGGAGGGGCGAGCAGTACTTC. Translating it yields CASSEISTGTGRGEQYF.

J is TRBJ1-2 and V is TRBV5-1; 7 bases are a match to TRBD1. V was pared by 4 bases and J by 4 bases, with 10 bases of the junction left unmatched. Germline lookup yields CDR1 SGHRS and CDR2 YFSETQ. CDR3 length: 15 residues. In DNA, the CDR3 is TGCGCCAGCAGCCACCGCCCGGGACAGATCTATGGCTACACCTTC. It specifies CASSHRPGQIYGYTF.

This sequence joins TRBV13 and TRBJ1-6; unclear D gene. V was cut by 4 bases and J by 2 bases, with 15 bases left in between. Germline V gene sequence: CDR1 PRHDT, CDR2 FYEKMQ (reference sequence). This CDR3 is 17 amino acids long. CDR3 sequence reads: CASSSPEGAPYNSPLHF. The CDR3 bases are TGTGCCAGCAGCTCCCCCGAAGGAGCACCCTATAATTCACCCCTCCACTTT.

The V gene is TRBV7-3, the J gene TRBJ1-5; TRBD1 aligns across 9 bases. Germline V gene lookup returns CDR1 SGHTA and CDR2 FQGTGA. V gave up 0 bases and J gave up 4 bases; unmatched junction bases: 7. The CDR3 contains 17 residues. The CDR3 nucleotides read TGTGCCAGCAGCTTAACTGTTCGGACAGGGGATAATCAGCCCCAGCATTTT. This codes for CASSLTVRTGDNQPQHF.

The J gene is TRBJ2-1, the V gene TRBV7-2, with TRBD2 matching 13 bases. V shed 2 bases, J shed 7 bases, and the junction held 8 bases outside the gene matches. The CDR3 is 17 amino acids. CDR1 is SGHTA and CDR2 is FQGNSA in the germline V gene. DNA for the CDR3: TGTGCCAGCAGCTTAAAAGGGACTAGCGGGACCGTTAATGAGCAGTTCTTC. Translating it yields CASSLKGTSGTVNEQFF.

This chain uses TRBV5-1 with TRBJ1-2, with TRBD1 matching over 9 bases. The germline gives CDR1 SGHRS, CDR2 YFSETQ. J was trimmed by 2 bases and V by 7 bases; bases with no gene match: 9. CDR3 length: 15 residues. The CDR3 is CASLGGTGTNYGYTF. The CDR3 DNA reads TGCGCCAGCCTCGGGGGGACAGGGACAAACTATGGCTACACCTTC.

This clone was seen once. The rearrangement uses TRBV4-1 and TRBJ1-1; 8 bases match TRBD1. The CDR3 spans 13 residues. Trimming took 4 bases from V and 9 from J; bases not matched to a gene: 7. CDR1 and CDR2 (germline): MGHRA, YSYEKL. CDR3 in DNA: TGCGCCAGCAGCCCACGTCGGACAGGGCAAGCTTTCTTT. This codes for CASSPRRTGQAFF.

The chain joins TRBV29-1 to TRBJ2-1; 10 nucleotides agree with TRBD2. This CDR3 comprises 17 residues. The V and J ends lost 4 bases and 4 bases, in that order; junction bases with no gene match: 13. The germline CDR1 and CDR2 sequences are SQVTM and ANQGSEA. The CDR3 protein is CSVVNPTSGLAYNEQFF. The DNA for the CDR3 is TGCAGCGTTGTGAACCCGACTAGCGGGCTCGCTTACAATGAGCAGTTCTTC.

The CDR3 DNA reads as TGTGCCAGCAGCGTAGGCGAGAGGGGGCTTCAGACTGAAGCTTTCTTT. It is translated as CASSVGERGLQTEAFF. This rearrangement joins TRBV9 to TRBJ1-1; 7 bases are shared with TRBD1. Looked up from germline, CDR1 is SGDLS and CDR2 is YYNGEE. The CDR3 totals 16 residues. V lost 0 bases to trimming and J lost 5 bases; unmatched junction nucleotides: 10. Full variable domain (outside the CDR3, taken from reference TRBV9 and TRBJ1-1): DSGVTQTPKHLITATGQRVTLRCSPRSGDLSVYWYQQSLDQGLQFLIQYYNGEERAKGNILERFSAQQFPDLHSELNLSSLELGDSALYFCASSVGERGLQTEAFFGQGTRLTVV.

The rearrangement uses TRBV5-6 and TRBJ1-3; D remains unclear. The CDR3 has 16 residues. Germline CDR1 reads SGHDT; CDR2 reads YYEEEE. Between the trimmed V and J ends, which lost 1 base and 0 bases, there was a span of 11 bases. The CDR3 DNA follows: TGTGCCAGCAGCTTGACCCCAGGTAGCTCTGGAAACACCATATATTTT. It translates to CASSLTPGSSGNTIYF.

The gene calls are TRBV6-5 and TRBJ1-1; D not certain. V lost 0 bases to trimming and J lost 5 bases, with 10 bases between them. The CDR3 extends over 14 amino acids. The germline gives CDR1 MNHEY, CDR2 SVGAGI. This chain's CDR3 is CASSYSGVRTEAFF. As DNA, the CDR3 is TGTGCCAGCAGTTACTCCGGGGTCAGGACTGAAGCTTTCTTT.

The chain carries TRBV11-2 and TRBJ2-5, with TRBD2 matching over 13 bases. The J segment lost 2 bases and the V segment lost 5 bases, leaving 5 bases of the junction unmatched. Per the germline V gene, CDR1 is SGHAT and CDR2 is FQNNGV. This CDR3 comprises 16 residues. CDR3 DNA sequence: TGTGCCAGCAGCGAACAACTAGCGGGAGGGCAAGAGACCCAGTACTTC. Its protein product is CASSEQLAGGQETQYF.

This clone is a singleton in its sample. This chain connects TRBV30 to TRBJ2-1; D not certain. The CDR3 is 11 amino acids. V was pared by 4 bases and J by 6 bases, with 7 bases between. Germline V gene sequence: CDR1 GTSNPN, CDR2 SVGIG (reference sequence). The CDR3 nucleotides read TGTGCCTGGAATGAGCTCAATGAGCAGTTCTTC. It specifies CAWNELNEQFF.

The gene calls are TRBV29-1 and TRBJ2-1; possibly TRBD1 for D (5 bases). V lost 7 bases to trimming and J lost 2 bases, with 18 bases between them. The CDR3 has 15 amino acids. Germline V gene sequence: CDR1 SQVTM, CDR2 ANQGSEA. The CDR3: CSAVGRGLTYNEQFF. In nucleotides, the CDR3 is TGCAGCGCCGTGGGGCGCGGTTTGACCTACAATGAGCAGTTCTTC.

This clone was observed once. The rearrangement uses TRBV15 and TRBJ2-7; 7 bases are shared with TRBD1. Losses at the gene ends were 3 bases for V and 2 bases for J; bases not matched to a gene: 4. This CDR3 has 14 residues. Germline V lookup: CDR1 LNHNV, CDR2 YYDKDF (reference sequence). The CDR3, as DNA: TGTGCCACCAGCAGGGGCGACAGGGCCTACGAGCAGTACGTC. The encoded protein is CATSRGDRAYEQYV.

The chain recombines TRBV9 with TRBJ2-5, with D perhaps matching TRBD1 (6 bases). The germline V and J ends were trimmed by 4 bases and 4 bases, with 23 bases remaining between them. Germline V gives CDR1 SGDLS, CDR2 YYNGEE. This CDR3 spans 17 amino acids. CDR3 in amino acids: CASSIGRTATRTETQYF. In DNA form, the CDR3 reads TGTGCCAGCAGCATAGGGCGGACAGCCACCAGGACAGAGACCCAGTACTTC. Filled out from reference TRBV9 and TRBJ2-5, the complete variable domain reads DSGVTQTPKHLITATGQRVTLRCSPRSGDLSVYWYQQSLDQGLQFLIQYYNGEERAKGNILERFSAQQFPDLHSELNLSSLELGDSALYFCASSIGRTATRTETQYFGPGTRLLVL.